Listed here is a single TCR beta chain. Antigen specificity is unknown. The record originates from a study of OX40 agonist ivuxolimab in advanced cancers. Assay used: immunoSEQ multiplex PCR; TCRdb lists only in-frame clones, some missing. Among around 53,000 clones, 85% to 90% were seen once, and the ten largest hold approximately 7%. The CDR3 covers 14 residues. Per the germline V gene, CDR1 is ENHRY and CDR2 is SYGVKD. Trimming cost V 7 bases and J 0 bases, with 13 bases left between them. Study-level points and caveats: Relatively little clonal expansion, among the lowest observed, appeared in partial responders at 0.1-3.0 mg/kg.

The TCR was taken from an adult with an advanced solid tumor such as melanoma, head and neck, liver or kidney cancer. The sample was CD4+ or CD8+ T cells sorted from blood, taken in a trial of the OX40 agonist ivuxolimab. The chain joins TRBV10-3 to TRBJ2-7, with a weak D call TRBD1 (6 bases). CDR3: CAITGTPSSYEQYF. The CDR3 DNA reads as TGTGCCATCACCGGGACACCGAGCTCCTACGAGCAGTACTTC.